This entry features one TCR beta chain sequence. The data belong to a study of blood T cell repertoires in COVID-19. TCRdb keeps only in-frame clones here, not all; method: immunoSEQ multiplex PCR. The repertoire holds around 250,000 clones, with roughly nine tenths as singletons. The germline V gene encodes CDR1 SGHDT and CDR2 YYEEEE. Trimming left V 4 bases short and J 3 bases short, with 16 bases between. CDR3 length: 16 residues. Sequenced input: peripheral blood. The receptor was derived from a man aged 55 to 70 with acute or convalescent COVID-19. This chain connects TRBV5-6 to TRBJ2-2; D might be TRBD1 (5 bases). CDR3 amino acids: CASSHRTRRDTGELFF. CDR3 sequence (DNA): TGTGCCAGCAGCCACAGGACCCGCAGGGACACCGGGGAGCTGTTTTTT.